This T cell receptor (beta chain) is from a study of T cell changes during pregnancy in multiple sclerosis. The assay was immunoSEQ multiplex PCR, and TCRdb's table has in-frame clones only and misses some. The sample carries approximately 37,000 clones, roughly nine tenths recorded once. The CDR3 is 14 residues long. Germline CDR1 reads SEHNR; CDR2 reads FQNEAQ (reference sequence). With V trimmed by 4 bases and J by 7 bases, 8 bases remained unmatched. This receptor was taken from a female donor with multiple sclerosis, enrolled in a pregnancy study. Sample: CD4+ T cells from peripheral blood mononuclear cells, taken before pregnancy. The chain joins TRBV7-9 to TRBJ1-2, with 8 nucleotides matching TRBD1. As DNA, the CDR3 is TGTGCCAGCAGCTCGACAGGGGCTTGGTCTGGCTACACCTTC. Its translation is CASSSTGAWSGYTF.